The 27 T cell receptor beta chains below were found in one sample sequenced in a study of cytomegalovirus exposure and HLA in healthy donors. Primers for the PCR totalled 60 Vbeta and 13 Jbeta. Assay: immunoSEQ multiplex PCR; the TCRdb copy retains only in-frame clones and omits some. The sample contains approximately 70,000 clones, approximately 74% of which appear only once. The specimen was PBMCs. The receptors here all came from a woman aged 25 to 39 in good health and CMV-seropositive.

This sequence joins TRBV29-1 and TRBJ1-2; TRBD1 agrees at 7 bases. This CDR3 region has 17 residues. Per the germline V gene, CDR1 is SQVTM and CDR2 is ANQGSEA. V shed 3 bases, J shed 0 bases, and the junction held 13 bases outside the gene matches. As DNA, the CDR3 is TGCAGCGTTGAGTGGTGGGACAGAGCCACAGCTAACTATGGCTACACCTTC. Translated: CSVEWWDRATANYGYTF.

CDR3 sequence (DNA): TGCAGCGTTGACAGGGCGGGGCCCACAGATACGCAGTATTTT. Translation gives CSVDRAGPTDTQYF. The V and J genes are TRBV29-1 and TRBJ2-3; TRBD2 is a possible D gene (6 bases). CDR3 size: 14 residues. Between the trimmed V and J ends, which lost 3 bases and 2 bases, there was a span of 12 bases. CDR1 is SQVTM and CDR2 is ANQGSEA in the germline V gene.

V usage is TRBV6-5 and J usage is TRBJ1-1; D is unresolved. V shed 3 bases and J shed 0 bases, with 11 bases lying between them. CDR3 length equals 15 residues. CDR1 MNHEY and CDR2 SVGAGI come from the germline V gene. CDR3 sequence (DNA): TGTGCCAGCAGTTATTCAGGCGACATGAACACTGAAGCTTTCTTT. It yields the protein CASSYSGDMNTEAFF.

The chain combines TRBV11-2 with TRBJ2-2; D call uncertain. The CDR3 runs 13 residues. Trimming left V 4 bases short and J 3 bases short, with 6 bases between. CDR1 and CDR2 (germline): SGHAT, FQNNGV. The DNA of the CDR3 is TGTGCCAGCAGCTCCCAATACACCGGGGAGCTGTTTTTT. Protein: CASSSQYTGELFF.

The chain links TRBV12-5 to TRBJ2-2; 9 nucleotides align to TRBD1. V was pared by 7 bases and J by 5 bases, with 11 bases of the junction left unmatched. The CDR3 is 16 amino acids. CDR1 is LGHNT and CDR2 is FRNRAP in the germline V gene. The CDR3 DNA sequence: TGTGCTAGTGCCTTAGGGGGGACAGGGTCTACCGGGGAGCTGTTTTTT. This sequence encodes CASALGGTGSTGELFF.

V and J are TRBV5-4 and TRBJ1-4, with unresolved D. From germline, CDR1 is SGHNT and CDR2 YYREEE (reference sequence). The CDR3 is 13 residues long. V was cut by 1 base and J by 5 bases, with 6 bases left in between. DNA of the CDR3: TGTGCCAGCAGCTTGACGAGGAATGAAAAACTGTTTTTT. Translation gives CASSLTRNEKLFF.

The V and J genes are TRBV7-2 and TRBJ1-2; D ambiguous. V gave up 0 bases and J gave up 4 bases, with 12 bases separating them. There are 15 residues in the CDR3. Germline V gene data show CDR1 as SGHTA and CDR2 as FQGNSA. The CDR3 nucleotides read TGTGCCAGCAGCTTAGCTTCGGTGATCCTCTATGGCTACACCTTC. It translates to CASSLASVILYGYTF.

This sequence joins TRBV30 and TRBJ1-1; 7 bases agree with TRBD1. Germline CDR1 is GTSNPN and CDR2 is SVGIG (reference sequence). The CDR3 extends over 15 amino acids. The junction had 11 bases not matched to a gene; V was cut back by 1 base and J by 6 bases. This CDR3 reads CAWSAWTGDPAEAFF. The CDR3 nucleotides are TGTGCCTGGAGTGCCTGGACAGGAGACCCAGCTGAAGCTTTCTTT.

This rearrangement joins TRBV28 to TRBJ2-7; 8 bases map to TRBD1. The junction had 6 bases not matched to a gene; V was cut back by 6 bases and J by 5 bases. The V gene's germline CDR1 is MDHEN and CDR2 SYDVKM. CDR3 length: 13 amino acids. The CDR3 here is CASRDRDGDEQYF. In DNA, the CDR3 is TGTGCCAGCAGGGACAGGGACGGAGACGAGCAGTACTTC.

This chain connects TRBV29-1 to TRBJ2-2; D possibly corresponds to TRBD2 (5 bases). Trimming took 5 bases from V and 1 from J, leaving 11 bases between them. Germline assignment: CDR1 SQVTM and CDR2 ANQGSEA. The CDR3 sequence is 14 residues long. The CDR3 reads CSVTSGLNTGELFF. DNA for the CDR3: TGCAGCGTTACCAGCGGTCTGAACACCGGGGAGCTGTTTTTT.

In its sample, this clone was seen once. The gene calls are TRBV7-2 and TRBJ2-5; tentative D call: TRBD1 (5 bases). Trimming stripped 3 bases from V and 4 bases from J, with 12 bases between. Germline V gene data show CDR1 as SGHTA and CDR2 as FQGNSA. The CDR3 is 14 residues long. The CDR3 loop is CASSFQGNGETQYF. The DNA for the CDR3 is TGTGCCAGCAGCTTTCAGGGAAATGGAGAGACCCAGTACTTC. The variable domain in full, completed from reference TRBV7-2 and TRBJ2-5, reads GAGVSQSPSNKVTEKGKDVELRCDPISGHTALYWYRQSLGQGLEFLIYFQGNSAPDKSGLPSDRFSAERTGGSVSTLTIQRTQQEDSAVYLCASSFQGNGETQYFGPGTRLLVL.

V gene TRBV7-2 combines with J gene TRBJ2-7, with a weak D call TRBD1 (6 bases). Between the trimmed V and J ends, which lost 5 bases and 12 bases, there was a span of 14 bases. CDR1 is SGHTA and CDR2 is FQGNSA in the germline V gene. CDR3 length equals 11 residues. The CDR3 spells CASSVTGSAYF. The CDR3 nucleotides read TGTGCCAGCAGCGTAACAGGGTCGGCGTACTTC.

The chain combines TRBV7-8 with TRBJ1-2, with D possibly being TRBD1 (5 bases). This CDR3 is built from 12 residues. Trimming pared 5 bases from V and 4 bases from J, leaving 8 bases between. Germline V gives CDR1 SGHVS, CDR2 FQNEAQ. CDR3 coding DNA: TGTGCCAGCAGCGCCGACAGCTATGGCTACACCTTC. Translation gives CASSADSYGYTF.

The rearrangement links TRBV28 to TRBJ1-1, with D possibly being TRBD1 (6 bases). The CDR3 has 13 amino acids. Trimming removed 6 bases at V and 6 bases at J, with 14 bases between. Germline V gene data show CDR1 as MDHEN and CDR2 as SYDVKM. Here the CDR3 reads CASREQGIAEAFF. The CDR3 nucleotides are TGTGCCAGCAGAGAACAGGGAATAGCTGAAGCTTTCTTT. The full variable domain, completed using reference TRBV28 and TRBJ1-1, is DVKVTQSSRYLVKRTGEKVFLECVQDMDHENMFWYRQDPGLGLRLIYFSYDVKMKEKGDIPEGYSVSREKKERFSLILESASTNQTSMYLCASREQGIAEAFFGQGTRLTVV.

The CDR3 region has the DNA TGTGCCAGCAGTTACCTTCCAGGGAGCACAGATACGCAGTATTTT. It encodes CASSYLPGSTDTQYF. The V and J genes are TRBV6-5 and TRBJ2-3, with a tentative D call TRBD1 (5 bases). Germline CDR1 and CDR2: MNHEY and SVGAGI. Trimming removed 2 bases at V and 0 bases at J, with 9 bases between. This CDR3 comprises 15 residues.

This clone is a singleton in its sample. CDR3 loop: CASSLSGRDDEQYF. DNA for the CDR3: TGTGCCAGCAGCTTAAGCGGGAGGGACGACGAGCAGTACTTC. The V gene is TRBV7-9, the J gene TRBJ2-7; 10 positions match TRBD2. The V segment lost 2 bases and the J segment 5 bases; nucleotides outside the gene matches: 3. From germline, CDR1 is SEHNR and CDR2 FQNEAQ (reference sequence). This CDR3 is 14 amino acids long. The whole variable domain, filled in from reference TRBV7-9 and TRBJ2-7, reads DTGVSQNPRHKITKRGQNVTFRCDPISEHNRLYWYRQTLGQGPEFLTYFQNEAQLEKSRLLSDRFSAERPKGSFSTLEIQRTEQGDSAMYLCASSLSGRDDEQYFGPGTRLTVT.

V is TRBV4-2 and J is TRBJ1-1, with 8 bases fitting TRBD1. The CDR3 has 13 amino acids. CDR1 LGHNA and CDR2 YNFKEQ come from the germline V gene. V was pared by 6 bases and J by 3 bases, with 3 bases of the junction left unmatched. CDR3 coding DNA: TGTGCCAGCAGACCACAGGGGGACACTGAAGCTTTCTTT. This codes for CASRPQGDTEAFF.

This chain links TRBV13 with TRBJ1-1; D gene uncertain. V lost 3 bases to trimming and J lost 6 bases, with 11 bases between them. This CDR3 is built from 13 residues. The germline gives CDR1 PRHDT, CDR2 FYEKMQ (reference sequence). The CDR3 protein is CASSFPGFPEAFF. CDR3 DNA sequence: TGTGCCAGCAGCTTTCCAGGTTTCCCTGAAGCTTTCTTT. Supplemented by reference TRBV13 and TRBJ1-1, the full variable domain reads AAGVIQSPRHLIKEKRETATLKCYPIPRHDTVYWYQQGPGQDPQFLISFYEKMQSDKGSIPDRFSAQQFSDYHSELNMSSLELGDSALYFCASSFPGFPEAFFGQGTRLTVV.

The chain recombines TRBV5-1 with TRBJ2-5; TRBD2 agrees at 10 bases. V shed 7 bases, J shed 1 base, and the junction held 7 bases outside the gene matches. CDR3 length: 15 residues. Per the germline V gene, CDR1 is SGHRS and CDR2 is YFSETQ. The CDR3, as DNA: TGCGCCAGCCGTCCTAGCGGGGGCCCCCAAGAGACCCAGTACTTC. Its protein is CASRPSGGPQETQYF.

This rearrangement joins TRBV14 to TRBJ2-1; 8 bases agree with TRBD2. The CDR3 runs 16 residues. The V and J ends lost 5 bases and 6 bases, in that order; junction bases with no gene match: 12. Germline CDR1 is SGHDN and CDR2 is FVKESK. This CDR3 is CASSSQSRGLGNEQFF. The DNA of the CDR3 is TGTGCCAGCAGCTCGCAATCCCGGGGACTAGGCAATGAGCAGTTCTTC.

The chain has TRBV4-1 and TRBJ2-1; possibly TRBD1 for D (6 bases). Trimming stripped 4 bases from V and 3 bases from J, with 16 bases between. This CDR3 is built from 16 residues. Germline V gene data show CDR1 as MGHRA and CDR2 as YSYEKL. The CDR3 protein is CASSRLGQRVYNEQFF. Written as DNA, the CDR3 is TGCGCCAGCAGCCGGTTAGGACAGAGGGTCTACAATGAGCAGTTCTTC.

This clone was seen a single time. The rearrangement joins TRBV30 to TRBJ2-7; TRBD1 matches 9 bases. The CDR3 has 15 residues. Germline loops: CDR1 GTSNPN, CDR2 SVGIG (reference sequence). J gave up 3 bases and V 4 bases, and 10 bases lay outside the gene matches. CDR3 DNA sequence: TGTGCCTGGAAGATTATGGGACAGGGAAACTACGAGCAGTACTTC. Its protein is CAWKIMGQGNYEQYF.

The chain couples TRBV15 to TRBJ1-3, with a weak D call TRBD1 (6 bases). Between the trimmed V and J ends, which lost 1 base and 2 bases, there was a span of 6 bases. The CDR3 spans 14 residues. Germline V gene lookup returns CDR1 LNHNV and CDR2 YYDKDF (reference sequence). This CDR3 reads CATSRAGAGNTIYF. The DNA of the CDR3 is TGTGCCACCAGCAGAGCAGGGGCTGGAAACACCATATATTTT.

CDR3: CSVLPQGFPGELFF. Written as DNA, the CDR3 is TGCAGCGTTCTTCCACAGGGGTTTCCCGGGGAGCTGTTTTTT. The chain joins TRBV29-1 to TRBJ2-2, with TRBD1 matching over 7 bases. The V gene's germline CDR1 is SQVTM and CDR2 ANQGSEA. The V gene end was trimmed by 5 bases and the J gene end by 6 bases; junction bases not matched to a gene: 9. The CDR3 covers 14 residues.

The chain has TRBV7-8 and TRBJ1-5; D unclear. This CDR3 spans 14 amino acids. Germline V gene data show CDR1 as SGHVS and CDR2 as FQNEAQ. Between the trimmed V and J ends, which lost 0 bases and 4 bases, there was a span of 7 bases. The CDR3 protein is CASSLAATNQPQHF. CDR3 nucleotides: TGTGCCAGCAGCTTAGCGGCCACAAATCAGCCCCAGCATTTT.

The chain links TRBV19 to TRBJ2-1, with a weak D call TRBD2 (5 bases). The V end lost 1 base, the J end lost 8 bases, and 6 bases lay between the germline ends. The CDR3 covers 12 residues. Germline V gives CDR1 LNHDA, CDR2 SQIVND (reference sequence). The chain's CDR3 is CASSIVGDEQFF. CDR3 DNA: TGTGCCAGTAGTATAGTCGGGGATGAGCAGTTCTTC. The full variable domain, in which reference TRBV19 and TRBJ2-1 provide the parts outside the CDR3, is DGGITQSPKYLFRKEGQNVTLSCEQNLNHDAMYWYRQDPGQGLRLIYYSQIVNDFQKGDIAEGYSVSREKKESFPLTVTSAQKNPTAFYLCASSIVGDEQFFGPGTRLTVL.

The chain links TRBV30 to TRBJ2-7; perhaps TRBD2 as D (7 bases). V dropped 7 bases and J dropped 0 bases, with 13 bases sitting between them. CDR1 is GTSNPN, CDR2 SVGIG, per germline (reference sequence). This CDR3 is 13 amino acids long. This CDR3 is CASSGGNSYEQYF. CDR3 DNA: TGTGCCTCCTCGGGGGGCAACTCCTACGAGCAGTACTTC. Supplemented by reference TRBV30 and TRBJ2-7, the full variable domain reads SQTIHQWPATLVQPVGSPLSLECTVEGTSNPNLYWYRQAAGRGLQLLFYSVGIGQISSEVPQNLSASRPQDRQFILSSKKLLLSDSGFYLCASSGGNSYEQYFGPGTRLTVT.